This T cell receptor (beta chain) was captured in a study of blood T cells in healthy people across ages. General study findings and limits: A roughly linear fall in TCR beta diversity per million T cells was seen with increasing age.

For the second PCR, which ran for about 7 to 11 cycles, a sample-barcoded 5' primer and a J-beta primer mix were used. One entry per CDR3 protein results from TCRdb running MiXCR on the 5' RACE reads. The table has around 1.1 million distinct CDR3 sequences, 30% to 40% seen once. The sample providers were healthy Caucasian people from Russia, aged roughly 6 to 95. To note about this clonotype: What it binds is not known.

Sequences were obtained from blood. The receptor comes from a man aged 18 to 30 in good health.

CDR3 nucleotide sequence: TGTGCTAGTGGTTTGACCGTTTCGCCTAACTATGGCTACACCTTC. Protein product: CASGLTVSPNYGYTF. V is TRBV12-5 and J is TRBJ1-2; no clear D. Germline CDR1 reads LGHNT; CDR2 reads FRNRAP. V shed 2 bases and J shed 0 bases, with 10 bases lying between them. The CDR3 length is 15 residues.